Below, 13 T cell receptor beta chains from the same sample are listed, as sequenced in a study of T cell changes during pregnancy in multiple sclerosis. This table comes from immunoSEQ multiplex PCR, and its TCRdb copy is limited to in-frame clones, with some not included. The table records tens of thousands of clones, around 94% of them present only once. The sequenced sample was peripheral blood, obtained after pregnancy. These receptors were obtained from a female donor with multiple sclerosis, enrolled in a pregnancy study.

The CDR3 reads CASSQAQGDQPQHF. The DNA for the CDR3 is TGTGCCAGCAGCCAAGCACAGGGTGACCAGCCCCAGCATTTT. The chain uses TRBV4-2 and TRBJ1-5, with D perhaps TRBD1 (6 bases). The CDR3 is made up of 14 amino acids. The V gene lost 1 base and the J gene lost 7 bases, with 11 bases spanning the gap. The germline V gene has CDR1 LGHNA and CDR2 YNFKEQ.

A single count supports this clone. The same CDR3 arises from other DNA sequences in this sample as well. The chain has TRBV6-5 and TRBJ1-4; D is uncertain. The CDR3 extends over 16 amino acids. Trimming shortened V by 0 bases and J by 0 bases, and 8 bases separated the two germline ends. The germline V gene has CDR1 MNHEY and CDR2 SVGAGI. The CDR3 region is CASSYSVRATNEKLFF. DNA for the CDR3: TGTGCCAGCAGTTACTCGGTGCGGGCAACTAATGAAAAACTGTTTTTT.

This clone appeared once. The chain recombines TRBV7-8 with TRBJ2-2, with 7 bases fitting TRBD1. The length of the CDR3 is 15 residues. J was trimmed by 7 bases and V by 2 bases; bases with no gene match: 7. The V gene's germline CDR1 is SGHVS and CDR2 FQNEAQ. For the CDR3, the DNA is TGTGCCAGCAGCTTAACCCAGACAGGGATCGGGGAGCTGTTTTTT. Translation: CASSLTQTGIGELFF.

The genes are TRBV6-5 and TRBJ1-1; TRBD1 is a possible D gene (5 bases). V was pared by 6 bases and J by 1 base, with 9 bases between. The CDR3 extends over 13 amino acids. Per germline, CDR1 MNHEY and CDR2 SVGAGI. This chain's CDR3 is CASSGGTNTEAFF. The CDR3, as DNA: TGTGCCAGCAGCGGGGGTACGAACACTGAAGCTTTCTTT.

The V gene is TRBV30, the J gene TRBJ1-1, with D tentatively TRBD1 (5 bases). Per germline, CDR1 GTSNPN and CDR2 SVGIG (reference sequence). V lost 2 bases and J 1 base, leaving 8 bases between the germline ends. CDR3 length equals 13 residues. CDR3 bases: TGTGCCTGGAGTATGCAGGGGAACACTGAAGCTTTCTTT. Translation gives CAWSMQGNTEAFF.

CDR3 nucleotide sequence: TGTGCCAGCAGGGCGGAGACCGAGCAGTACTTC. This gives the protein CASRAETEQYF. V and J are TRBV2 and TRBJ2-7; D gene ambiguous. V dropped 6 bases and J dropped 6 bases, with 9 bases sitting between them. Germline V gene data show CDR1 as SNHLY and CDR2 as FYNNEI. The length of the CDR3 is 11 residues.

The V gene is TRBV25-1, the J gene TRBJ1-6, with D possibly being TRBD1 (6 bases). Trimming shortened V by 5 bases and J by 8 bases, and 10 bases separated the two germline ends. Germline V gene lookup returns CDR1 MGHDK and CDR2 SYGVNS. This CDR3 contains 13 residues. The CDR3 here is CASSTGGDSPLHF. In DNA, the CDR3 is TGTGCCAGCAGTACTGGGGGCGATTCACCCCTCCACTTT.

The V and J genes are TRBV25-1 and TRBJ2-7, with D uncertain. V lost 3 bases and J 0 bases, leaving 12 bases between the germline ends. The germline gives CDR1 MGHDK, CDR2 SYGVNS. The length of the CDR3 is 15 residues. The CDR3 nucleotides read TGTGCCAGCAGTGATTTCAGCGTCGGCTCCTACGAGCAGTACTTC. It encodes CASSDFSVGSYEQYF.

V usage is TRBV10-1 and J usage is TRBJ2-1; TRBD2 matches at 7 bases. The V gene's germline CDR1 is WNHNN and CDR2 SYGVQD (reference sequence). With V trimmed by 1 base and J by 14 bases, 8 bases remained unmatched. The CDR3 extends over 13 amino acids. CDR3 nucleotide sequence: TGCGCCAGCAGTGAGTGGGAGGGCGGGACTGAGTTCTTC. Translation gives CASSEWEGGTEFF.

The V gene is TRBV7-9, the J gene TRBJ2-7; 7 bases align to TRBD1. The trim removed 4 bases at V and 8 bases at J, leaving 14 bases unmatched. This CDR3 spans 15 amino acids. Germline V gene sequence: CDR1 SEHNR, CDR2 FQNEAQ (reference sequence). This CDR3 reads CASSSGQSGFGKQYF. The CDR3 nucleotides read TGTGCCAGCAGCTCGGGACAGTCCGGGTTTGGCAAGCAGTACTTC.

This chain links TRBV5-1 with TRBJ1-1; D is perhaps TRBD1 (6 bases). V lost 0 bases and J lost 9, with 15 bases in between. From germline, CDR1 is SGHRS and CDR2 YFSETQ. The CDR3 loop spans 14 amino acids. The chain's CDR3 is CASSLARGGRKAFF. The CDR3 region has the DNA TGCGCCAGCAGCTTGGCCAGGGGCGGGAGAAAAGCTTTCTTT.

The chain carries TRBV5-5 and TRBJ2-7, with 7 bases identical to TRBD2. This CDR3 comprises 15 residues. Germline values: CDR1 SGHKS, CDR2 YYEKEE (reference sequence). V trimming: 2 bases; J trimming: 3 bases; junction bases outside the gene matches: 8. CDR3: CASSFDERGIYEQYF. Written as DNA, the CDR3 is TGTGCCAGCAGCTTCGACGAGCGGGGAATCTACGAGCAGTACTTC. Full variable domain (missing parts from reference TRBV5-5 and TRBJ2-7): DAGVTQSPTHLIKTRGQQVTLRCSPISGHKSVSWYQQVLGQGPQFIFQYYEKEERGRGNFPDRFSARQFPNYSSELNVNALLLGDSALYLCASSFDERGIYEQYFGPGTRLTVT.

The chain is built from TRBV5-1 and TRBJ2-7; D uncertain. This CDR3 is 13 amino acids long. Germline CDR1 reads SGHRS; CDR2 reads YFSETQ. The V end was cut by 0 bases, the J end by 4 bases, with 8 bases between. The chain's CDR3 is CASSLDVYYEQYF. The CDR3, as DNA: TGCGCCAGCAGCTTGGACGTCTATTACGAGCAGTACTTC.